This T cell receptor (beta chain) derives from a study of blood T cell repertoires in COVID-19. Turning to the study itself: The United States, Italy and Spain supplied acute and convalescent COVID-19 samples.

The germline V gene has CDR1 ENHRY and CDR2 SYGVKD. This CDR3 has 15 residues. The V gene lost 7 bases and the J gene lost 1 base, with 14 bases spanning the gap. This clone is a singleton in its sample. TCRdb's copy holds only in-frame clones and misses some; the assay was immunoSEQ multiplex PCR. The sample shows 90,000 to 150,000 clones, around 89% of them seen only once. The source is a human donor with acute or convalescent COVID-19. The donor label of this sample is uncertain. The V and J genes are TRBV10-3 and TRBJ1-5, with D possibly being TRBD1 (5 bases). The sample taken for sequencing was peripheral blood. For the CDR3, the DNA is TGTGCCATCAAGGATGACCAGGGAAGCAATCAGCCCCAGCATTTT. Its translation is CAIKDDQGSNQPQHF.